Below, 17 T cell receptor beta chains from the same sample are listed, as sequenced in a study of PD-1 blockade in classical Hodgkin lymphoma. Only in-frame clones appear in the TCRdb table, and some are missing; sequencing was by immunoSEQ multiplex PCR. The sample records under 35,000 clones, approximately 70% being singletons. Time point in this sample: cycle 4 day 1 (C4D1), after less than seven weeks of nivolumab. Every one of the patients relapsed after autologous stem cell transplantation (brentuximab vedotin exposure was variable). Material: peripheral blood mononuclear cells (PBMCs), obtained before the fourth cycle of nivolumab. These receptors were obtained from a human donor with classical Hodgkin lymphoma.

The chain uses TRBV2 and TRBJ2-5, with D hard to call. With 8 bases removed from V and 5 bases from J, the gap between germline ends came to 9 bases. Germline CDR1 and CDR2: SNHLY and FYNNEI. The CDR3 totals 11 residues. CDR3 loop: CASGREETQYF. CDR3 coding DNA: TGTGCCAGCGGCAGAGAGGAGACCCAGTACTTC.

This chain links TRBV6-5 with TRBJ2-2; a weak D match, TRBD1 (5 bases). CDR1 is MNHEY, CDR2 SVGAGI, per germline. V was cut by 2 bases and J by 5 bases, with 12 bases left in between. The CDR3 contains 15 residues. The CDR3 bases are TGTGCCAGCAGTTACGTAACAGGTTGGACCGGGGAGCTGTTTTTT. Residues: CASSYVTGWTGELFF.

The chain recombines TRBV19 with TRBJ2-7; D is ambiguous. Germline loops: CDR1 LNHDA, CDR2 SQIVND (reference sequence). The CDR3 has 12 amino acids. Trimming pared 5 bases from V and 4 bases from J, leaving 9 bases between. CDR3: CASSLDGYEQYF. The CDR3 DNA reads as TGTGCCAGTAGTCTCGACGGGTACGAGCAGTACTTC. Filled out from reference TRBV19 and TRBJ2-7, the complete variable domain reads DGGITQSPKYLFRKEGQNVTLSCEQNLNHDAMYWYRQDPGQGLRLIYYSQIVNDFQKGDIAEGYSVSREKKESFPLTVTSAQKNPTAFYLCASSLDGYEQYFGPGTRLTVT.

The chain recombines TRBV28 with TRBJ2-3; D is possibly TRBD1 or TRBD2 (6 bases each). The CDR3 is made up of 12 amino acids. The V end was cut by 5 bases, the J end by 10 bases, with 13 bases between. The germline V gene has CDR1 MDHEN and CDR2 SYDVKM. The CDR3 DNA follows: TGTGCCAGCAGTCGCCCGGGGGCTCCGCAGTATTTT. It encodes CASSRPGAPQYF.

This clone has more than one count but fewer than ten. This chain connects TRBV7-9 to TRBJ2-3; 9 nucleotides match TRBD2. There are 16 residues in the CDR3. CDR1 SEHNR and CDR2 FQNEAQ come from the germline V gene (reference sequence). V lost 3 bases to trimming and J lost 4 bases; unmatched junction nucleotides: 8. The DNA of the CDR3 is TGTGCCAGCAGCTTCCTCGAGCGGGGGGCAGCAGATACGCAGTATTTT. Its protein is CASSFLERGAADTQYF.

The chain employs TRBV25-1 and TRBJ1-4; 8 bases are a match to TRBD1. In germline, CDR1 is MGHDK, CDR2 SYGVNS. The length of the CDR3 is 15 residues. Losses at the gene ends were 0 bases for V and 6 bases for J; bases not matched to a gene: 3. DNA of the CDR3: TGTGCCAGCAGTGAATATCAGGGGGCGCATGAAAAACTGTTTTTT. Its protein is CASSEYQGAHEKLFF.

The rearrangement joins TRBV7-6 to TRBJ1-1; tentative D call: TRBD1 (5 bases). Germline V gene lookup returns CDR1 SGHVS and CDR2 FNYEAQ. Trimming cost V 5 bases and J 1 base, with 14 bases left between them. The CDR3 is 15 residues long. In nucleotides, the CDR3 is TGTGCCAGCAGCCCAGGGAGTGGAGGGAACACTGAAGCTTTCTTT. This sequence encodes CASSPGSGGNTEAFF.

V is TRBV10-3 and J is TRBJ1-2, with TRBD1 matching over 10 bases. V dropped 6 bases and J dropped 3; count of bases not matched to a gene: 7. The CDR3 loop spans 15 amino acids. CDR1 ENHRY and CDR2 SYGVKD come from the germline V gene. The CDR3 region is CAISTGTGVDYGYTF. CDR3 in DNA: TGTGCCATCAGCACCGGGACAGGGGTAGACTATGGCTACACCTTC.

This chain uses TRBV27 with TRBJ2-1; no firm D call. This CDR3 contains 14 residues. V shed 3 bases and J shed 5 bases, with 11 bases lying between them. Germline V gene sequence: CDR1 MNHEY, CDR2 SMNVEV (reference sequence). The CDR3 spells CASSFSGYNNEQFF. DNA for the CDR3: TGTGCCAGCAGTTTCTCGGGTTACAACAATGAGCAGTTCTTC.

The J gene is TRBJ2-5, the V gene TRBV5-1; possibly TRBD2 for D (6 bases). The CDR3 has 20 amino acids. CDR1 and CDR2 from the germline V gene are SGHRS and YFSETQ. The ends were cut back, 4 bases at V and 3 bases at J, with 31 bases in the middle. As DNA, the CDR3 is TGCGCCAGCAGCCCCTATCCTCGGGACTGGGAATTAAGGTCGAAAGAGACCCAGTACTTC. This codes for CASSPYPRDWELRSKETQYF.

V and J are TRBV6-5 and TRBJ2-5; either TRBD1 or TRBD2 may supply D (5 bases each). Germline V lookup: CDR1 MNHEY, CDR2 SVGAGI. The CDR3 totals 14 residues. Trimming left V 2 bases short and J 5 bases short, with 12 bases between. The DNA of the CDR3 is TGTGCCAGCAGTTACGAGGGGTCTGGGGAGACCCAGTACTTC. It yields the protein CASSYEGSGETQYF.

About this clone itself: This specimen includes other DNA sequences encoding the same CDR3. The genes are TRBV4-3 and TRBJ1-1; no firm D call. Germline V gene data show CDR1 as LGHNA and CDR2 as YSLEER. V was clipped by 0 bases and J by 0 bases, with 8 bases between them. The CDR3 length is 15 residues. The CDR3 DNA follows: TGCGCCAGCAGCCAAGATTTGTACATGAACACTGAAGCTTTCTTT. Protein: CASSQDLYMNTEAFF.

V usage is TRBV7-9 and J usage is TRBJ1-1, with D tentatively TRBD1 (5 bases). Germline V gene data show CDR1 as SEHNR and CDR2 as FQNEAQ (reference sequence). V shed 2 bases and J shed 2 bases, with 15 bases lying between them. The CDR3 consists of 16 residues. Here the CDR3 reads CASSLRNGDFNTEAFF. The CDR3 bases are TGTGCCAGCAGCTTACGAAACGGGGACTTTAACACTGAAGCTTTCTTT.

The chain carries TRBV19 and TRBJ2-7; TRBD2 agrees at 9 bases. J was trimmed by 3 bases and V by 4 bases; bases with no gene match: 7. The V gene's germline CDR1 is LNHDA and CDR2 SQIVND (reference sequence). The CDR3 is made up of 15 amino acids. The chain's CDR3 is CASSTSSGDFYEQYF. As DNA, the CDR3 is TGTGCCAGTAGTACTTCTAGCGGGGACTTCTACGAGCAGTACTTC.

V and J are TRBV4-3 and TRBJ2-4; 10 bases map to TRBD1. J was trimmed by 5 bases and V by 1 base; bases with no gene match: 5. The CDR3 is 16 amino acids. Germline V CDR1 and CDR2: LGHNA, YSLEER. In DNA, the CDR3 is TGCGCCAGCAGCCAAGTGACAGGGGGCGCCGAAAACATTCAGTACTTC. Its translation is CASSQVTGGAENIQYF.

This sequence joins TRBV7-6 and TRBJ2-7, with D perhaps matching TRBD2 (6 bases). With 3 bases removed from V and 4 bases from J, the gap between germline ends came to 22 bases. Germline lookup yields CDR1 SGHVS and CDR2 FNYEAQ. This CDR3 region has 17 residues. CDR3 sequence (DNA): TGTGCCAGCAGCTTCTCCTTTAAGCGGGCGCTTACTTACGAGCAGTACTTC. It yields the protein CASSFSFKRALTYEQYF.

The genes are TRBV7-8 and TRBJ1-3; D might be TRBD1 (6 bases). This CDR3 has 15 amino acids. Trimming pared 5 bases from V and 0 bases from J, leaving 11 bases between. Germline V gene lookup returns CDR1 SGHVS and CDR2 FQNEAQ. CDR3 sequence reads: CASSPGVGSGNTIYF. The CDR3 DNA sequence: TGTGCCAGCAGCCCAGGGGTAGGCTCTGGAAACACCATATATTTT.